Listed below are T cell receptor beta chains from one sample, sequenced in a study of molecular identifiers for immune sequencing clone quantification. TCRdb re-called the PCR reads through MiXCR, storing one row per CDR3 protein. The sample records roughly 93,000 distinct CDR3 sequences, about 23% being singletons. Sequencing was performed on naive CD8+ T cells from blood, with Jurkat cell RNA spiked in. Receptor source: a human donor in good health. Some libraries in this study had Jurkat cell RNA spiked in. Both conserved end residues are part of each CDR3. Size tells how often a clone was seen (once, few, many) or the class of an expanded clone, and some rows leave it out.

j_gene: TRBJ1-1; v_gene: TRBV27; abundance: .; CDR3aa: CASRRGQGGTEAFF
j_gene: TRBJ1-1; v_gene: TRBV29-1; abundance: many; CDR3aa: CSVEEGLYLNTEAFF
j_gene: TRBJ2-1; v_gene: TRBV7-9; abundance: .; CDR3aa: CASSSLRADDFQFF
j_gene: TRBJ2-7; v_gene: TRBV18; abundance: few; CDR3aa: CASSNKPGQGSTYEQYF
j_gene: TRBJ2-1; v_gene: TRBV28; abundance: many; CDR3aa: CASTTLFGKVSGGVFINEQFF
j_gene: TRBJ2-7; v_gene: TRBV2; abundance: .; CDR3aa: CARSEGQGYEQYF
j_gene: TRBJ2-3; v_gene: TRBV12-3/TRBV12-4; abundance: many; CDR3aa: CASNTSCPTDTQYF
j_gene: TRBJ2-7; v_gene: TRBV7-6; abundance: many; CDR3aa: CASSLGTGEQYF
j_gene: TRBJ2-2; v_gene: TRBV7-9; abundance: .; CDR3aa: CASSQSADTGELFF
j_gene: TRBJ2-3; v_gene: TRBV27; abundance: .; CDR3aa: CASSWASGGPGDTQYF
j_gene: TRBJ2-2; v_gene: TRBV6-2/TRBV6-3; abundance: few; CDR3aa: CASERLAEITTGELFF
j_gene: TRBJ2-3; v_gene: TRBV24-1; abundance: many; CDR3aa: CATSDWDSTSTDTQYF
j_gene: TRBJ2-1; v_gene: TRBV5-3; abundance: many; CDR3aa: CASSLSGADEQFF
j_gene: TRBJ1-1; v_gene: TRBV7-9; abundance: few; CDR3aa: CASSSAQGRWTEAFF
j_gene: TRBJ2-7; v_gene: TRBV9; abundance: .; CDR3aa: CASSVGDSPYEQYF
j_gene: TRBJ1-2; v_gene: TRBV19; abundance: many; CDR3aa: CASRLRGDYGYTF
j_gene: TRBJ2-5; v_gene: TRBV27; abundance: .; CDR3aa: CASSLADIPGTQYF
j_gene: TRBJ2-1; v_gene: TRBV6-5; abundance: many; CDR3aa: CASAAGTEQFF
j_gene: TRBJ1-4; v_gene: TRBV28; abundance: many; CDR3aa: CASSSTGEEKLFF
j_gene: TRBJ2-3; v_gene: TRBV4-3; abundance: .; CDR3aa: CASSQRAGGGYSTDTQYF
j_gene: TRBJ1-1; v_gene: TRBV18; abundance: .; CDR3aa: CASSLGANTEAFF
j_gene: TRBJ2-7; v_gene: TRBV6-2/TRBV6-3; abundance: many; CDR3aa: CASSYGDSGEQYF
j_gene: TRBJ2-3; v_gene: TRBV7-2; abundance: .; CDR3aa: CASSLNSGGSTDTQYF
j_gene: TRBJ1-2; v_gene: TRBV12-3/TRBV12-4; abundance: .; CDR3aa: CASRPTSSSRGYTF
j_gene: TRBJ1-1; v_gene: TRBV23-1; abundance: few; CDR3aa: CASSQSTYTEAFF
j_gene: TRBJ2-1; v_gene: TRBV29-1; abundance: .; CDR3aa: CSVRPTGTQSVSYNEQFF
j_gene: TRBJ2-5; v_gene: TRBV5-4; abundance: many; CDR3aa: CASSLNFQETQYF
j_gene: TRBJ1-4; v_gene: TRBV4-1; abundance: .; CDR3aa: CASRLEAAYVVAEKLFF
j_gene: TRBJ2-1; v_gene: TRBV9; abundance: .; CDR3aa: CASSVPETDNEQFF
j_gene: TRBJ2-2; v_gene: TRBV6-2/TRBV6-3; abundance: .; CDR3aa: CASRGGDLEATGELFF
j_gene: TRBJ2-2; v_gene: TRBV11-2; abundance: few; CDR3aa: CASSLDPWTGGPTGELFF
j_gene: TRBJ1-1; v_gene: TRBV6-5; abundance: many; CDR3aa: CATGGATMNTEAFF
j_gene: TRBJ1-1; v_gene: TRBV27; abundance: few; CDR3aa: CASSPQGTEAFF
j_gene: TRBJ2-3; v_gene: TRBV14; abundance: many; CDR3aa: CASTPTSGGLTDTQYF
j_gene: TRBJ2-1; v_gene: TRBV4-1; abundance: .; CDR3aa: CASSQAVDYNEQSF
j_gene: TRBJ2-3; v_gene: TRBV28; abundance: few; CDR3aa: CASSLWDRDTDTQYF
j_gene: TRBJ2-7; v_gene: TRBV20-1; abundance: many; CDR3aa: CSARRVRVSYEQYF
j_gene: TRBJ2-3; v_gene: TRBV29-1; abundance: many; CDR3aa: CSVDLGRSSTDTQYF